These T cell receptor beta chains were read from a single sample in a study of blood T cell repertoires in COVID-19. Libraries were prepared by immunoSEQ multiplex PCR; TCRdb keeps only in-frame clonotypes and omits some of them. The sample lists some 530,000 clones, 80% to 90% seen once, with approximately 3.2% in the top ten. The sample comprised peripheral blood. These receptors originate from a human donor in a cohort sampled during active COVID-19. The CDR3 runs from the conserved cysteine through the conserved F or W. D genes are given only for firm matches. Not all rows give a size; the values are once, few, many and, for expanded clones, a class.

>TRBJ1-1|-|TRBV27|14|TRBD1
TGTGCCAGCGGTGGGACAGGGGCGAATACTGAAGCTTTCTTT
CASGGTGANTEAFF
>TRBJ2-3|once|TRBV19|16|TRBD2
TGTGCCAGTAGTTCCCAAGCGGGAGTAGGGTTCGATACGCAGTATTTT
CASSSQAGVGFDTQYF
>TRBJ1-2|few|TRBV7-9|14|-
TGTGCCAGCAGCTTAGCAGGGGTAGTAGATGGCTACACCTTC
CASSLAGVVDGYTF
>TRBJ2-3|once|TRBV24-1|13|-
TGTGCCACCAGTGGAGCTAGCACAGATACGCAGTATTTT
CATSGASTDTQYF
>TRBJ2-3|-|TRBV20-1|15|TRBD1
TGCAGTGCTAGTTTCGGGGCAGGGGGCGCAGATACGCAGTATTTT
CSASFGAGGADTQYF
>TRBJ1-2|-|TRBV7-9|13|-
TGTGCCAGCAGCTCCTCAGGGGTGGATGGCTACACCTTC
CASSSSGVDGYTF
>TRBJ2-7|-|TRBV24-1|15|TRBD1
TGTGCCACCAGTGACCCTAGACAGGGGGCCTACGAGCAGTACTTC
CATSDPRQGAYEQYF
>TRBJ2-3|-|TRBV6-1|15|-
TGTGCCAGCAGTTTGAGGGAAGGCGGCACAGATACGCAGTATTTT
CASSLREGGTDTQYF
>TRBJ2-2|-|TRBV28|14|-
TGTGCCAGCAGTTCCGGACAGAACACCGGGGAGCTGTTTTTT
CASSSGQNTGELFF
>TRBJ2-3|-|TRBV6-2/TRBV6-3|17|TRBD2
TGTGCCAGCAGCCCTTACAGCGGGAGTGGGATAGCAGATACGCAGTATTTT
CASSPYSGSGIADTQYF
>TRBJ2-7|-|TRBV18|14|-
TGTGCCAGCTCACCAGGGGGGACCCCCTACGAGCAGTACTTC
CASSPGGTPYEQYF
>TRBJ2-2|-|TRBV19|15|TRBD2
TGTGCCAGTAGTGCACTAGCGGGAGTGACCGGGGAGCTGTTTTTT
CASSALAGVTGELFF
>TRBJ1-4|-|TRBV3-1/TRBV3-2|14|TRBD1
TGTGCCAGCAGCCTTGGGACAGGGGCGGAAAAACTGTTTTTT
CASSLGTGAEKLFF
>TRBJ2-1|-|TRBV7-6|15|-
TGTGCCAGCAGCTTACGGCGGGAAACCTACAATGAGCAGTTCTTC
CASSLRRETYNEQFF
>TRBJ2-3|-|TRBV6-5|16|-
TGTGCCAGCAGTTACTCAAGCGTAGCAAGCACAGATACGCAGTATTTT
CASSYSSVASTDTQYF
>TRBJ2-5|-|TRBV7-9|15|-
TGTGCCAGCAGCGGAAAGGGGGGGTTCCAAGAGACCCAGTACTTC
CASSGKGGFQETQYF
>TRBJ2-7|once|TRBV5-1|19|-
TGCGCCAGCAGCTTGGAAGGGGGTGGCGCTCACAAAACGGCCTACGAGCAGTACTTC
CASSLEGGGAHKTAYEQYF
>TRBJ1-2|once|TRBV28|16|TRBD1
TGTGCCAGCAGTTCAGGGGGAAGCTTTTTGAACTATGGCTACACCTTC
CASSSGGSFLNYGYTF
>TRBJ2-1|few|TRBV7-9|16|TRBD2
TGTGCCAGCAGCTTCGGACTAGCGGGGGTCTACAATGAGCAGTTCTTC
CASSFGLAGVYNEQFF
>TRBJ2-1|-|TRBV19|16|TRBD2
TGTGCCAGTAGTTCCACCGGGACTAGCGGGAGAGGTGAGCAGTTCTTC
CASSSTGTSGRGEQFF